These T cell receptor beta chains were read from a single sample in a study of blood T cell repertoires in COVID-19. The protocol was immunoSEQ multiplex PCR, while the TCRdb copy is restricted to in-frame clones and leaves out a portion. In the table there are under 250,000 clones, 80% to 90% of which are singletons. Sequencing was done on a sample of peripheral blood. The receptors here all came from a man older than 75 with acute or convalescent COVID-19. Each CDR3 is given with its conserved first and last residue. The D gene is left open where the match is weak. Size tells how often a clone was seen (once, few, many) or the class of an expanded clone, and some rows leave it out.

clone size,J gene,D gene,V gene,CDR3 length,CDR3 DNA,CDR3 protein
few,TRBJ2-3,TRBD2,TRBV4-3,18,TGCGCCAGCAGCCAAGATACCGGGACTAGCGGTAGCACAGATACGCAGTATTTT,CASSQDTGTSGSTDTQYF
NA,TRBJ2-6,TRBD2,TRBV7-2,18,TGTGCCAGCAGCCTCCCGGGACTATTGATCTCTGGGGCCAACGTCCTGACTTTC,CASSLPGLLISGANVLTF
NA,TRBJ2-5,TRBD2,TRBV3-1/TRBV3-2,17,TGTGCCAGCAGCCAAGATCACGCGGGGGGGCCTCAAGAGACCCAGTACTTC,CASSQDHAGGPQETQYF
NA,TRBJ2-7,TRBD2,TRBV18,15,TGTGCCAGCTCACCAAGGAGCGGGGACGGCTACGAGCAGTACTTC,CASSPRSGDGYEQYF
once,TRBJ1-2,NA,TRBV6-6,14,TGTGCCAGCAGTCCCGGTGGGGGGGCAGGTGGCTACACCTTC,CASSPGGGAGGYTF
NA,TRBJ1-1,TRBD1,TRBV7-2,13,TGTGCCAGCAGTCAACGAGGACAGGTTGAAGCTTTCTTT,CASSQRGQVEAFF
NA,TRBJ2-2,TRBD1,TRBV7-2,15,TGTGCCAGCAGCCTGGACAGGCTGAACACCGGGGAGCTGTTTTTT,CASSLDRLNTGELFF
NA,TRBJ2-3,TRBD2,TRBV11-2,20,TGTGCCAGCAGCTTAGATGAGTATAAAAGGCGGGGGTATGAGGCAGATACGCAGTATTTT,CASSLDEYKRRGYEADTQYF
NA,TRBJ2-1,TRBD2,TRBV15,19,TGTGCCACCAGCAGAGGACCTAGCGGGAGGGCCGGCATCTACAATGAGCAGTTCTTC,CATSRGPSGRAGIYNEQFF
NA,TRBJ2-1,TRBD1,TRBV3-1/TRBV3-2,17,TGTGCCAGCAGCCAAGATGGACAGGGCGTACACCACAATGAGCAGTTCTTC,CASSQDGQGVHHNEQFF